One and the same sample provided the 17 T cell receptor beta chains below, sequenced in a study of shared clonotypes between healthy human individuals. The protocol was immunoSEQ multiplex PCR, while the TCRdb copy is restricted to in-frame clones and leaves out a portion. This table holds millions of clones, 93% found once. The sequenced material came from naive CD4+ T cells from PBMCs. Regarding subset: CD45RA+ positively selected. All receptors come from a man aged 18 to 35 in good health. Some clones in this sample may be carry-over from other donors' samples.

This chain uses TRBV5-4 with TRBJ1-1, with TRBD1 as a possible D gene (5 bases). This CDR3 spans 12 amino acids. The V and J ends lost 4 bases and 8 bases respectively, with 12 bases between them. The germline V gene encodes CDR1 SGHNT and CDR2 YYREEE (reference sequence). CDR3 DNA: TGTGCCAGCAGCCAGGGACCGAGGGAAGCTTTCTTT. Protein product: CASSQGPREAFF.

V is TRBV28 and J is TRBJ1-1, with no clear D. The CDR3 loop spans 15 amino acids. V was pared by 2 bases and J by 4 bases, with 14 bases between. Germline V lookup: CDR1 MDHEN, CDR2 SYDVKM. The CDR3 reads CASSLKAGWGTEAFF. The CDR3 DNA sequence: TGTGCCAGCAGTTTAAAGGCAGGTTGGGGCACTGAAGCTTTCTTT.

The chain links TRBV27 to TRBJ2-1; 9 nucleotides agree with TRBD1. This CDR3 comprises 15 residues. The V gene's germline CDR1 is MNHEY and CDR2 SMNVEV (reference sequence). Losses at the gene ends were 2 bases for V and 6 bases for J; bases not matched to a gene: 5. The CDR3 DNA reads as TGTGCCAGCAGTTTAGGAGGACAGGGGAGCAATGAGCAGTTCTTC. Translating gives CASSLGGQGSNEQFF.

This sequence joins TRBV7-9 and TRBJ1-3, with unresolved D. Trimming removed 5 bases from V and 0 bases from J, with 11 bases in between. The CDR3 spans 15 residues. Germline CDR1 reads SEHNR; CDR2 reads FQNEAQ (reference sequence). CDR3 sequence: CASSLLVGSGNTIYF. CDR3 in DNA: TGTGCCAGCAGCCTCCTGGTGGGCTCTGGAAACACCATATATTTT. Based on the CDR3 plus reference TRBV7-9 and TRBJ1-3, the full variable domain is DTGVSQNPRHKITKRGQNVTFRCDPISEHNRLYWYRQTLGQGPEFLTYFQNEAQLEKSRLLSDRFSAERPKGSFSTLEIQRTEQGDSAMYLCASSLLVGSGNTIYFGEGSWLTVV.

Worth noting for this clone: Other DNA sequences of this sample code for an identical CDR3. CDR3 region: CASSPGDGPYEQYF. The CDR3 coding sequence is TGTGCCAGCTCACCCGGGGACGGTCCCTACGAGCAGTACTTC. This chain joins TRBV18 and TRBJ2-7, with D perhaps assigned TRBD1 or TRBD2 (5 bases each). The CDR3 consists of 14 residues. V was pared by 3 bases and J by 2 bases, with 11 bases between. Germline loops: CDR1 KGHSH, CDR2 LQKENI.

This clone was seen once. The rearrangement links TRBV5-1 to TRBJ2-7; 9 nucleotides line up with TRBD1. This CDR3 has 17 residues. Germline CDR1 SGHRS, CDR2 YFSETQ. Trimming took 4 bases from V and 5 from J; bases not matched to a gene: 16. The CDR3 protein is CASSLPPSRDRAHEQYF. The CDR3 DNA is TGCGCCAGCAGCCTACCCCCTTCCCGGGACAGGGCTCACGAGCAGTACTTC.

The chain couples TRBV5-1 to TRBJ1-2; a possible D gene is TRBD1 (5 bases). Per germline, CDR1 SGHRS and CDR2 YFSETQ. Deletions cut 3 bases from V and 8 bases from J, with 20 bases between. The CDR3 covers 15 residues. The CDR3 bases are TGCGCCAGCAGCTCCTCGGGACTCCTTCGGGAAGGCTACACCTTC. Translated: CASSSSGLLREGYTF.

V and J are TRBV7-2 and TRBJ2-7; TRBD2 agrees at 15 bases. Germline V gene lookup returns CDR1 SGHTA and CDR2 FQGNSA. V lost 5 bases to trimming and J lost 4 bases; unmatched junction nucleotides: 6. This CDR3 is 16 amino acids long. Written as DNA, the CDR3 is TGTGCCAGCAGCCCTAGGACTAGCGGGAGGGCGTACGAGCAGTACTTC. Amino acid sequence: CASSPRTSGRAYEQYF. Together with reference TRBV7-2 and TRBJ2-7, the CDR3 gives the full variable domain: GAGVSQSPSNKVTEKGKDVELRCDPISGHTALYWYRQSLGQGLEFLIYFQGNSAPDKSGLPSDRFSAERTGGSVSTLTIQRTQQEDSAVYLCASSPRTSGRAYEQYFGPGTRLTVT.

Concerning this clone: Other nucleotide sequences in the sample specify the same CDR3. The gene calls are TRBV7-9 and TRBJ1-5, with D perhaps matching TRBD1 (6 bases). Trimming pared 2 bases from V and 4 bases from J, leaving 6 bases between. Germline-derived CDR1 and CDR2 are SEHNR and FQNEAQ (reference sequence). CDR3 length equals 13 residues. This chain's CDR3 is CASSLTGNQPQHF. Written as DNA, the CDR3 is TGTGCCAGCAGCTTAACAGGGAATCAGCCCCAGCATTTT. The entire variable domain, with the rest obtained from reference TRBV7-9 and TRBJ1-5, is as follows: DTGVSQNPRHKITKRGQNVTFRCDPISEHNRLYWYRQTLGQGPEFLTYFQNEAQLEKSRLLSDRFSAERPKGSFSTLEIQRTEQGDSAMYLCASSLTGNQPQHFGDGTRLSIL.

In its sample, this clone was seen once. The V gene is TRBV7-9, the J gene TRBJ2-7, with 8 bases aligning to TRBD1. Germline V gene sequence: CDR1 SEHNR, CDR2 FQNEAQ (reference sequence). V lost 5 bases, J lost 2 bases, and 5 bases stayed unmatched. CDR3 length: 14 amino acids. The CDR3 spells CASSPDRAPYEQYF. The CDR3 bases are TGTGCCAGCAGCCCGGACAGGGCCCCCTACGAGCAGTACTTC.

The chain links TRBV28 to TRBJ2-2; D is perhaps TRBD1 or TRBD2 (5 bases each). The CDR3 totals 15 residues. V was cut by 3 bases and J by 3 bases, with 11 bases left in between. Germline values: CDR1 MDHEN, CDR2 SYDVKM. The CDR3 sequence: CASSFRDGYTGELFF. DNA of the CDR3: TGTGCCAGCAGTTTCCGGGACGGCTACACCGGGGAGCTGTTTTTT. The variable domain in full, completed from reference TRBV28 and TRBJ2-2, reads DVKVTQSSRYLVKRTGEKVFLECVQDMDHENMFWYRQDPGLGLRLIYFSYDVKMKEKGDIPEGYSVSREKKERFSLILESASTNQTSMYLCASSFRDGYTGELFFGEGSRLTVL.

The chain has TRBV10-2 and TRBJ2-4, with D possibly matching TRBD1 (5 bases). Per the germline V gene, CDR1 is WSHSY and CDR2 is SAAADI. The CDR3 has 11 residues. V was clipped by 5 bases and J by 10 bases, with 9 bases between them. CDR3 in DNA: TGCGCCAGCAGTTCAGGGAATATTCAGTACTTC. This sequence encodes CASSSGNIQYF.

DNA for the CDR3: TGCGCCAGCAGTCAGTTCACTAGCGGGAGCACAGATACGCAGTATTTT. Translating gives CASSQFTSGSTDTQYF. V and J are TRBV5-1 and TRBJ2-3, with 9 bases fitting TRBD2. After removal of 5 bases from V and 0 bases from J, the junction contained 7 bases not matched to a gene. The CDR3 covers 16 residues. The germline V gene encodes CDR1 SGHRS and CDR2 YFSETQ.

This chain joins TRBV29-1 and TRBJ2-3; D is unclear. This CDR3 has 11 residues. Trimming shortened V by 4 bases and J by 3 bases, and 5 bases separated the two germline ends. CDR1 is SQVTM and CDR2 is ANQGSEA in the germline V gene. As DNA, the CDR3 is TGCAGCGTTGCGCGTACAGATACGCAGTATTTT. This encodes CSVARTDTQYF.

On this clone itself: The same CDR3 can be traced to other DNA sequences in this sample. The chain recombines TRBV27 with TRBJ1-1, with TRBD1 as a possible D gene (5 bases). The V end lost 1 base, the J end lost 11 bases, and 11 bases lay between the germline ends. The CDR3 spans 12 residues. CDR1 and CDR2 from the germline V gene are MNHEY and SMNVEV (reference sequence). CDR3 sequence (DNA): TGTGCCAGCAGTTTATATGGGGGAGAGGCTTTCTTT. Its protein is CASSLYGGEAFF.

This rearrangement joins TRBV5-6 to TRBJ2-1, with D perhaps TRBD1 or TRBD2 (5 bases each). This CDR3 region has 16 residues. Trimming shortened V by 0 bases and J by 4 bases, and 14 bases separated the two germline ends. CDR1 SGHDT and CDR2 YYEEEE come from the germline V gene. The DNA of the CDR3 is TGTGCCAGCAGCTTGGTCGGGGCCCGTTTTTACAATGAGCAGTTCTTC. Translation gives CASSLVGARFYNEQFF. Drawing the rest from reference TRBV5-6 and TRBJ2-1, the complete variable domain is DAGVTQSPTHLIKTRGQQVTLRCSPKSGHDTVSWYQQALGQGPQFIFQYYEEEERQRGNFPDRFSGHQFPNYSSELNVNALLLGDSALYLCASSLVGARFYNEQFFGPGTRLTVL.

The chain combines TRBV5-1 with TRBJ1-3; D unclear. The CDR3 has 14 residues. V shed 2 bases and J shed 2 bases, with 8 bases lying between them. Germline V gene data show CDR1 as SGHRS and CDR2 as YFSETQ. The CDR3 DNA reads TGCGCCAGCAGCTTTGGGTTAACTGGAAACACCATATATTTT. This encodes CASSFGLTGNTIYF.